Included here is one T cell receptor beta chain sequence, with context. Germline loops: CDR1 SGHRS, CDR2 YFSETQ. V lost 2 bases and J lost 4, with 10 bases in between. The CDR3 is 14 residues long. The table came from immunoSEQ multiplex PCR; TCRdb's copy has only in-frame clones and leaves some out. Found here are about 140,000 clones, about four fifths of them singletons; the top ten hold roughly 1.4%. The data belong to a study of cytomegalovirus exposure and HLA in healthy donors. Source material: PBMCs. The rearrangement uses TRBV5-1 and TRBJ2-1; D is ambiguous. This receptor was identified in a woman between 25 and 40 years old in good health and CMV-seronegative. CDR3 bases: TGCGCCAGCAGCTTTCGCGTGGAGTACAATGAGCAGTTCTTC. The encoded protein is CASSFRVEYNEQFF.